Listed here are 19 T cell receptor beta chains from one sample, sequenced in a study of blood T cell repertoires in COVID-19. Libraries were prepared by immunoSEQ multiplex PCR; TCRdb keeps only in-frame clonotypes and omits some of them. The table includes over 60,000 clones, approximately 92% detected once. Source material: peripheral blood. Source of these receptors: a woman in her 50s with active COVID-19.

The chain joins TRBV3-1 (or the pseudogene TRBV3-2) to TRBJ1-3; D remains ambiguous. With 1 base removed from V and 3 bases from J, the gap between germline ends came to 7 bases. From germline, CDR1 is LGHDT and CDR2 YNNKEL (reference sequence). This CDR3 is 14 amino acids long. The CDR3 reads CASSQGSGGNTIYF. DNA for the CDR3: TGTGCCAGCAGCCAAGGCTCGGGTGGAAACACCATATATTTT.

The chain employs TRBV29-1 and TRBJ1-3; TRBD1 might be the D (5 bases). V shed 6 bases and J shed 0 bases, with 9 bases lying between them. Germline CDR1 is SQVTM and CDR2 is ANQGSEA. This CDR3 comprises 13 residues. CDR3 DNA: TGCAGCGTGGCCCAGGGCTCTGGAAACACCATATATTTT. Its protein product is CSVAQGSGNTIYF.

The chain joins TRBV10-1 to TRBJ2-3; no reliable D call. Germline CDR1 WNHNN, CDR2 SYGVQD (reference sequence). The CDR3 extends over 14 amino acids. V lost 5 bases, J lost 6 bases, and 15 bases lay in between. The CDR3 DNA sequence: TGCGCCAGCAGTACTGGATCCCAGAGGGATACGCAGTATTTT. Translated, it gives CASSTGSQRDTQYF.

The gene calls are TRBV5-4 and TRBJ1-5; D unclear. From germline, CDR1 is SGHNT and CDR2 YYREEE (reference sequence). Trimming shortened V by 3 bases and J by 3 bases, and 10 bases separated the two germline ends. The CDR3 is made up of 14 amino acids. The chain's CDR3 is CASSSGVSNQPQHF. Written as DNA, the CDR3 is TGTGCCAGCAGCTCCGGGGTATCCAATCAGCCCCAGCATTTT.

The chain links TRBV29-1 to TRBJ1-1; 8 bases line up with TRBD1. The V and J ends lost 8 bases and 5 bases, in that order; junction bases with no gene match: 4. There are 11 residues in the CDR3. Germline V lookup: CDR1 SQVTM, CDR2 ANQGSEA. CDR3 residues: CSSGGITEAFF. The DNA for the CDR3 is TGCAGCTCAGGGGGCATAACTGAAGCTTTCTTT.

V gene TRBV21-1 combines with J gene TRBJ1-5. TRBV21-1 is designated a pseudogene. The CDR3 runs 16 residues. The CDR3 loop reads CASSKRVGRVSQPQHF. DNA of the CDR3: TGTGCCAGCAGCAAAAGAGTCGGGAGGGTTAGTCAGCCCCAGCATTTT.

V gene TRBV7-8 combines with J gene TRBJ1-1, with D possibly being TRBD1 (5 bases). This CDR3 comprises 14 residues. V was shortened by 5 bases and J by 4 bases, with 14 bases between the two germline ends. In germline, CDR1 is SGHVS, CDR2 FQNEAQ. CDR3 loop: CASSPGGIVTEAFF. CDR3 bases: TGTGCCAGCAGCCCGGGGGGAATAGTCACTGAAGCTTTCTTT.

This clone was picked up a small number of times. This rearrangement joins TRBV9 to TRBJ1-6, with TRBD1 matching 7 bases. This CDR3 has 15 amino acids. V lost 4 bases to trimming and J lost 4 bases; unmatched junction nucleotides: 5. Germline V CDR1 and CDR2: SGDLS, YYNGEE. The CDR3: CASSPGDSYNSPLHF. The CDR3 DNA reads TGTGCCAGCAGCCCCGGGGACAGTTATAATTCACCCCTCCACTTT. Full variable domain (missing parts from reference TRBV9 and TRBJ1-6): DSGVTQTPKHLITATGQRVTLRCSPRSGDLSVYWYQQSLDQGLQFLIQYYNGEERAKGNILERFSAQQFPDLHSELNLSSLELGDSALYFCASSPGDSYNSPLHFGNGTRLTVT.

The chain has TRBV18 and TRBJ2-1; no clear D gene. Germline V gene sequence: CDR1 KGHSH, CDR2 LQKENI. There are 14 residues in the CDR3. V shed 0 bases and J shed 8 bases, with 11 bases lying between them. DNA of the CDR3: TGTGCCAGCTCACCACCGTCTAGGTTCGATGAGCAGTTCTTC. Translation: CASSPPSRFDEQFF.

The chain joins TRBV15 to TRBJ2-3; no firm D call. CDR3 length: 16 amino acids. Germline V gene sequence: CDR1 LNHNV, CDR2 YYDKDF (reference sequence). Trimming removed 0 bases from V and 0 bases from J, with 10 bases in between. The CDR3 region is CATSRDGVVSTDTQYF. The CDR3 DNA sequence: TGTGCCACCAGCAGAGACGGAGTCGTCAGCACAGATACGCAGTATTTT.

The chain links TRBV18 to TRBJ2-5; TRBD1 matches at 7 bases. V shed 2 bases and J 7 bases; nucleotides not matched to a gene: 10. The CDR3 is 15 amino acids. Germline V lookup: CDR1 KGHSH, CDR2 LQKENI. CDR3 in DNA: TGTGCCAGCTCACCAAATGCCCCGGCAGGGGGGACCCAGTACTTC. Translated, it gives CASSPNAPAGGTQYF. Drawing the rest from reference TRBV18 and TRBJ2-5, the complete variable domain is NAGVMQNPRHLVRRRGQEARLRCSPMKGHSHVYWYRQLPEEGLKFMVYLQKENIIDESGMPKERFSAEFPKEGPSILRIQQVVRGDSAAYFCASSPNAPAGGTQYFGPGTRLLVL.

The V call is TRBV7-9, the J call TRBJ1-4; D gene ambiguous. There are 14 residues in the CDR3. Germline CDR1 SEHNR, CDR2 FQNEAQ (reference sequence). Trimming removed 0 bases from V and 8 bases from J, with 10 bases in between. DNA of the CDR3: TGTGCCAGCAGCTTAGCGGGCAGTGGGGAAAAACTGTTTTTT. Protein product: CASSLAGSGEKLFF.

The chain carries TRBV30 and TRBJ2-2, with D perhaps matching TRBD1 (6 bases). The CDR3 extends over 15 amino acids. V lost 0 bases and J lost 1, with 9 bases in between. Per the germline V gene, CDR1 is GTSNPN and CDR2 is SVGIG (reference sequence). The CDR3 loop is CAWSVYRENTGELFF. CDR3 DNA sequence: TGTGCCTGGAGTGTGTACAGGGAGAACACCGGGGAGCTGTTTTTT.

This chain joins TRBV13 and TRBJ2-7, with D perhaps TRBD1 (5 bases). CDR1 is PRHDT and CDR2 is FYEKMQ in the germline V gene (reference sequence). V lost 0 bases, J lost 3 bases, and 12 bases lay in between. The CDR3 has 15 residues. CDR3 coding DNA: TGTGCCAGCAGCTTAGGGGCAGGGAATCGCTACGAGCAGTACTTC. This codes for CASSLGAGNRYEQYF.

This clone was recorded a few times. The chain joins TRBV5-1 to TRBJ2-7, with TRBD2 matching 7 bases. V lost 2 bases and J lost 4; bases outside the gene matches: 9. CDR3 length: 15 amino acids. Germline values: CDR1 SGHRS, CDR2 YFSETQ. The CDR3 loop is CASSFGWAGDYEQYF. CDR3 nucleotide sequence: TGCGCCAGCAGCTTTGGCTGGGCGGGAGATTACGAGCAGTACTTC.

This chain uses TRBV25-1 with TRBJ1-4; possibly TRBD1 for D (5 bases). CDR1 is MGHDK and CDR2 is SYGVNS in the germline V gene. This CDR3 region has 15 residues. Trimming removed 3 bases from V and 6 bases from J, with 14 bases in between. CDR3 residues: CASSELGGIDEKLFF. The CDR3 bases are TGTGCCAGCAGTGAGCTGGGGGGGATCGATGAAAAACTGTTTTTT.

The chain combines TRBV18 with TRBJ2-2, with TRBD1 identical over 7 bases. Germline V CDR1 and CDR2: KGHSH, LQKENI. With V trimmed by 6 bases and J by 2 bases, 9 bases remained unmatched. The CDR3 runs to 16 residues. The DNA for the CDR3 is TGTGCCAGCTCCGCGGACAGGTCGATCAACACCGGGGAGCTGTTTTTT. Translated: CASSADRSINTGELFF.

This chain connects TRBV5-1 to TRBJ2-7; 7 bases are shared with TRBD1. The germline gives CDR1 SGHRS, CDR2 YFSETQ. V was clipped by 4 bases and J by 3 bases; unmatched bases: 13. The CDR3 has 16 residues. The CDR3: CASSPPPRDRLYEQYF. The CDR3 bases are TGCGCCAGCAGCCCGCCCCCTCGGGACAGACTCTACGAGCAGTACTTC.

The chain joins TRBV6-5 to TRBJ2-1; D is undetermined. The CDR3 runs to 13 residues. Looked up from germline, CDR1 is MNHEY and CDR2 is SVGAGI. V lost 6 bases, J lost 9 bases, and 15 bases lay in between. The CDR3 region is CASRETPRGEQFF. The CDR3 bases are TGTGCCAGCAGGGAGACCCCCCGCGGTGAGCAGTTCTTC.